This T cell receptor beta chain was obtained from a study of vaccination and CD4 T cells after COVID-19. The Oncomine TCR Beta short-read assay sequenced DNA from cultured CD4+ T cells. TCRdb reprocessed the PCR reads via MiXCR and lists one record per CDR3 protein. Here the sample spans 15,000 to 20,000 distinct CDR3 sequences, approximately 28% being singletons. This clonotype has only a few counts. Antigen: not known. With 7 bases removed from V and 7 bases from J, the gap between germline ends came to 10 bases. CDR1 and CDR2 from the germline V gene are MDHEN and SYDVKM. The CDR3 length is 11 residues. Documented treatment: roughly 10-day PBMC culture with coronavirus spike peptide pools or control peptides (ViraFEST assay).

This chain joins TRBV28 and TRBJ2-5; D remains unclear. Sequenced input: cultured CD4+ T cells from blood. The TCR was taken from a human donor with COVID-19. CDR3 in DNA: TGTGCCAGCAAAACGTTTGGGACCCAGTACTTC. Translating gives CASKTFGTQYF. Combining the CDR3 with reference TRBV28 and TRBJ2-5 gives the whole variable domain DVKVTQSSRYLVKRTGEKVFLECVQDMDHENMFWYRQDPGLGLRLIYFSYDVKMKEKGDIPEGYSVSREKKERFSLILESASTNQTSMYLCASKTFGTQYFGPGTRLLVL.